Below, 32 T cell receptor beta chains from the same sample are listed, as sequenced in a study of CD8 T cells in ankylosing spondylitis. General study findings and limits: The study identified a TCR beta motif of eight highly homologous variants that appeared characteristic of ankylosing spondylitis blood.

These receptors' targets are unknown. TCRdb reanalysed the 5' RACE reads using MiXCR and keeps one entry per CDR3 protein. The sample contains some 800,000 distinct CDR3 sequences, roughly 10% of which appear only once. Sequenced sample: blood, either unsorted or a sorted T cell fraction (not recorded which). The source of these receptors is a male donor with ankylosing spondylitis.

This clonotype came up many times. The chain couples TRBV10-3 to TRBJ2-1; no reliable D call. The CDR3 spans 14 residues. Germline CDR1 is ENHRY and CDR2 is SYGVKD. The V end lost 4 bases, the J end lost 3 bases, and 10 bases lay between the germline ends. For the CDR3, the DNA is TGTGCCATCAGTGCGGCAGCATACTACAATGAGCAGTTCTTC. This translates into CAISAAAYYNEQFF.

This clonotype was seen at least ten times. The genes are TRBV20-1 and TRBJ2-7, with a possible D match to TRBD2 (6 bases). This CDR3 contains 13 residues. Germline loops: CDR1 DFQATT, CDR2 SNEGSKA (reference sequence). Trimming took 0 bases from V and 7 from J, leaving 13 bases between them. CDR3 nucleotides: TGCAGTGCTAGAGATTCCCACGGGAGTGAGCAGTACTTC. Protein product: CSARDSHGSEQYF.

The J gene is TRBJ2-1, the V gene TRBV27, with 15 bases identical to TRBD2. Trimming took 3 bases from V and 1 from J; bases not matched to a gene: 7. Germline CDR1 and CDR2: MNHEY and SMNVEV (reference sequence). CDR3 length: 19 residues. The CDR3 nucleotides are TGTGCCAGCAGTTTCCACGGACTAGCGGGAGGGCCGTCCTACAATGAGCAGTTCTTC. It specifies CASSFHGLAGGPSYNEQFF.

This clonotype showed up just a few times. The V and J genes are TRBV6-1 and TRBJ2-2; 7 nucleotides match TRBD2. Trimming removed 7 bases from V and 6 bases from J; junction bases left unmatched: 11. Looked up from germline, CDR1 is MNHNS and CDR2 is SASEGT. CDR3 length equals 15 residues. For the CDR3, the DNA is TGTGCCAGCAATCAGGAGGGAGGGCCCTCCGGGGAGCTGTTTTTT. As protein: CASNQEGGPSGELFF.

The rearrangement links TRBV12-3 or TRBV12-4 to TRBJ2-1; 7 bases are shared with TRBD1. J lost 9 bases, V lost 4 bases, and 9 bases had no gene match. The CDR3 spans 14 residues. The DNA of the CDR3 is TGTGCCAGCAGTTCTCTTCCCGGGACAGCTGAGCAGTTCTTC. Protein product: CASSSLPGTAEQFF.

This clonotype occurred a few times. The chain links TRBV6-2 or TRBV6-3 to TRBJ2-7; 9 bases fit TRBD1. The CDR3 covers 15 residues. With V trimmed by 6 bases and J by 4 bases, 10 bases remained unmatched. CDR1 and CDR2 (germline): MNHEY, SVGEGT. Here the CDR3 DNA reads TGTGCCAGCAGGCACACTCCCGGGACAGGGTACGAGCAGTACTTC. Encoded protein: CASRHTPGTGYEQYF.

The gene calls are TRBV19 and TRBJ2-1; D ambiguous. V lost 1 base, J lost 7 bases, and 11 bases lay in between. Germline CDR1 LNHDA, CDR2 SQIVND (reference sequence). The CDR3 sequence is 14 residues long. The CDR3 DNA is TGTGCCAGTAGTATAGTGACGACATGGAATGAGCAGTTCTTC. Protein sequence: CASSIVTTWNEQFF.

In its sample, this clonotype was seen many times. The gene calls are TRBV12-3 or TRBV12-4 and TRBJ2-1, with D unclear. The CDR3 spans 12 residues. Trimming took off 1 base at V and 8 bases at J, with 6 bases between the two ends. Written as DNA, the CDR3 is TGTGCCAGCAGTTTAGGGCTATATGAGCAGTTCTTC. Translation gives CASSLGLYEQFF.

This clonotype was seen a handful of times. This rearrangement joins TRBV28 to TRBJ2-7, with a weak D call TRBD1 (5 bases). V dropped 3 bases and J dropped 4 bases, with 13 bases sitting between them. The germline CDR1 and CDR2 sequences are MDHEN and SYDVKM. The CDR3 is 14 residues long. The CDR3 DNA is TGTGCCAGCAGTTTGATGACAGCACCATACGAGCAGTACTTC. It encodes CASSLMTAPYEQYF.

This clonotype was observed a handful of times. This chain joins TRBV6-1 and TRBJ2-1; 8 positions match TRBD1. Germline V gene sequence: CDR1 MNHNS, CDR2 SASEGT. The CDR3 loop spans 15 amino acids. The trim removed 5 bases at V and 9 bases at J, leaving 12 bases unmatched. The CDR3 bases are TGTGCCAGCAGTCAACAGGGGGGCGAGCCTGGTGAGCAGTTCTTC. It is translated as CASSQQGGEPGEQFF.

This clonotype was counted many times. The V call is TRBV29-1, the J call TRBJ2-4; 12 bases are a match to TRBD2. Germline V lookup: CDR1 SQVTM, CDR2 ANQGSEA. CDR3 size: 17 residues. After removal of 7 bases from V and 0 bases from J, the junction contained 10 bases not matched to a gene. The CDR3 loop reads CSARLAGETGAKNIQYF. CDR3 DNA sequence: TGCAGCGCCCGACTAGCGGGAGAGACGGGAGCCAAAAACATTCAGTACTTC.

This clonotype was found a few times. The rearrangement links TRBV5-1 to TRBJ1-3, with D unclear. The ends were cut back, 5 bases at V and 0 bases at J, with 12 bases in the middle. The CDR3 loop spans 15 amino acids. Germline V gene data show CDR1 as SGHRS and CDR2 as YFSETQ. The CDR3 DNA reads as TGCGCCAGCAGTCGGCAGCCGAACTCTGGAAACACCATATATTTT. Amino acids: CASSRQPNSGNTIYF.

The V and J genes are TRBV28 and TRBJ2-7; 11 nucleotides align to TRBD1. This CDR3 comprises 15 residues. V lost 7 bases to trimming and J lost 7 bases; unmatched junction nucleotides: 12. Germline CDR1 is MDHEN and CDR2 is SYDVKM. The CDR3 DNA follows: TGTGCCAGCATTCCCGGGGGGACAGGGGGAGATGAGCAGTACTTC. This gives the protein CASIPGGTGGDEQYF.

This clonotype was found a few times. The chain uses TRBV9 and TRBJ2-5; 8 positions agree with TRBD1. CDR3 length equals 15 residues. CDR1 and CDR2 from the germline V gene are SGDLS and YYNGEE. The ends lost 0 bases at V and 3 bases at J; junction bases unmatched: 4. Written as DNA, the CDR3 is TGTGCCAGCAGCGTAGCCCCGGACAGGGAAGAGACCCAGTACTTC. Encoded protein: CASSVAPDREETQYF.

This clonotype was observed a handful of times. The CDR3: CAISEVRGAVYNEQFF. The CDR3 DNA follows: TGTGCCATCAGTGAAGTTCGGGGGGCTGTATACAATGAGCAGTTCTTC. The chain carries TRBV10-3 and TRBJ2-1; TRBD2 might be the D (7 bases). The CDR3 sequence is 16 residues long. Deletions cut 3 bases from V and 4 bases from J, with 16 bases between. Germline-derived CDR1 and CDR2 are ENHRY and SYGVKD.

Only a few counts were recorded for this clonotype. The chain joins TRBV27 to TRBJ2-7; 11 bases are a match to TRBD2. Germline CDR1 MNHEY, CDR2 SMNVEV (reference sequence). The CDR3 contains 16 residues. V shed 0 bases and J 1 base; nucleotides not matched to a gene: 2. The CDR3 sequence is CASSLSTSGRSYEQYF. The CDR3 DNA sequence: TGTGCCAGCAGTTTATCAACTAGCGGGAGATCCTACGAGCAGTACTTC.

This clonotype was seen only a few times. CDR3 nucleotides: TGCGCCAGCAGCATCGGACTAGCGGGAGAGGGGACCCAGTACTTC. Its translation: CASSIGLAGEGTQYF. The rearrangement joins TRBV5-1 to TRBJ2-5; 13 bases match TRBD2. Trimming removed 4 bases from V and 7 bases from J; junction bases left unmatched: 7. The CDR3 contains 15 residues. Per the germline V gene, CDR1 is SGHRS and CDR2 is YFSETQ.

This clonotype showed up just a few times. The chain has TRBV20-1 and TRBJ1-2; D gene ambiguous. V lost 0 bases and J lost 0, with 11 bases in between. CDR1 DFQATT and CDR2 SNEGSKA come from the germline V gene (reference sequence). The CDR3 runs 15 residues. Written as DNA, the CDR3 is TGCAGTGCTAGAGATCAGCCAGCCTCTAACTATGGCTACACCTTC. Amino acid sequence: CSARDQPASNYGYTF.

The chain has TRBV4-3 and TRBJ2-4, with TRBD1 as a possible D gene (6 bases). Germline CDR1 is LGHNA and CDR2 is YSLEER. There are 15 residues in the CDR3. V lost 3 bases, J lost 1 base, and 10 bases lay in between. CDR3 sequence (DNA): TGCGCCAGCAGCCATTCAGGGGTTGCCAAAAACATTCAGTACTTC. This sequence encodes CASSHSGVAKNIQYF.

V and J are TRBV6-1 and TRBJ2-5, with 7 nucleotides matching TRBD1. The ends lost 5 bases at V and 2 bases at J; junction bases unmatched: 8. Germline V CDR1 and CDR2: MNHNS, SASEGT. The CDR3 sequence is 15 residues long. The DNA of the CDR3 is TGTGCCAGCAGTCCAGAGGGACAGCCTCAAGAGACCCAGTACTTC. Translation gives CASSPEGQPQETQYF.

The sample holds a few counts of this clonotype. This rearrangement joins TRBV27 to TRBJ1-1; TRBD1 matches at 7 bases. Germline CDR1 and CDR2: MNHEY and SMNVEV (reference sequence). The ends lost 4 bases at V and 3 bases at J; junction bases unmatched: 11. This CDR3 has 16 residues. The CDR3 DNA reads as TGTGCCAGCAGTTCAGGGGGGTGGAGTTGGGACACTGAAGCTTTCTTT. Translated, it gives CASSSGGWSWDTEAFF.

This clonotype appeared a few times. This chain links TRBV6-5 with TRBJ2-5; 12 bases fit TRBD1. This CDR3 contains 15 residues. Germline lookup yields CDR1 MNHEY and CDR2 SVGAGI. V lost 7 bases, J lost 4 bases, and 7 bases stayed unmatched. The CDR3 bases are TGTGCCAGCACGTTTGGGACAGGGGGCACAGAGACCCAGTACTTC. Translated: CASTFGTGGTETQYF.

This chain links TRBV20-1 with TRBJ2-5; 8 nucleotides align to TRBD2. Germline V CDR1 and CDR2: DFQATT, SNEGSKA (reference sequence). The V and J ends lost 0 bases and 1 base, in that order; junction bases with no gene match: 10. There are 17 residues in the CDR3. This CDR3 reads CSARDLLAGGTQETQYF. The CDR3 nucleotides are TGCAGTGCTAGAGATCTCCTGGCGGGAGGTACCCAAGAGACCCAGTACTTC.

This clonotype has at least ten counts. CDR3 bases: TGTGCCAGCAGCTATTTAGGGGTGTACGAGCAGTACTTC. Translated: CASSYLGVYEQYF. The rearrangement links TRBV7-6 to TRBJ2-7; tentative D call: TRBD1 (5 bases). Trimming cost V 4 bases and J 4 bases, with 11 bases left between them. The CDR3 is 13 amino acids. Germline V gene sequence: CDR1 SGHVS, CDR2 FNYEAQ. The full variable domain, with the rest looked up from reference TRBV7-6 and TRBJ2-7, is GAGVSQSPRYKVTKRGQDVALRCDPISGHVSLYWYRQALGQGPEFLTYFNYEAQQDKSGLPNDRFSAERPEGSISTLTIQRTEQRDSAMYRCASSYLGVYEQYFGPGTRLTVT.

This clonotype was observed many times. This CDR3 is CASSSGTGGTEQYF. The CDR3 DNA reads as TGCGCCAGCAGCTCCGGGACAGGGGGCACCGAGCAGTACTTC. This sequence joins TRBV5-1 and TRBJ2-7; 12 positions match TRBD1. The germline V gene has CDR1 SGHRS and CDR2 YFSETQ. The CDR3 runs to 14 residues. V lost 3 bases and J lost 6; bases outside the gene matches: 4.

This clonotype was found a few times. V and J are TRBV3-1 and TRBJ1-2, with D tentatively TRBD1 (5 bases). Germline loops: CDR1 LGHDT, CDR2 YNNKEL (reference sequence). This CDR3 is built from 14 residues. The germline V and J ends were trimmed by 3 bases and 8 bases, with 16 bases remaining between them. DNA for the CDR3: TGTGCCAGCAGCCATGATGCAGGGTCTGGCGGCTACACCTTC. Its protein is CASSHDAGSGGYTF.

The chain combines TRBV4-3 with TRBJ2-5; D is possibly TRBD1 or TRBD2 (5 bases each). Trimming pared 3 bases from V and 4 bases from J, leaving 18 bases between. The V gene's germline CDR1 is LGHNA and CDR2 YSLEER. The CDR3 contains 16 residues. CDR3 bases: TGCGCCAGCAGCCAGAGGGGCGACGGGGTAGGAGAGACCCAGTACTTC. As protein: CASSQRGDGVGETQYF.

This clonotype was counted at least ten times. The V gene is TRBV6-2 or TRBV6-3, the J gene TRBJ2-5, with TRBD1 as a possible D gene (5 bases). Germline V gene data show CDR1 as MNHEY and CDR2 as SVGEGT. The CDR3 is 13 amino acids. V was trimmed by 4 bases and J by 5 bases, leaving 11 bases between them. CDR3 region: CASSSRVKETQYF. DNA of the CDR3: TGTGCCAGCAGTTCCAGGGTAAAGGAGACCCAGTACTTC.

There are a few counts of this clonotype. J is TRBJ2-2 and V is TRBV12-3 or TRBV12-4, with 8 positions matching TRBD1. This CDR3 has 16 residues. Losses at the gene ends were 5 bases for V and 6 bases for J; bases not matched to a gene: 11. CDR3 coding DNA: TGTGCCAGCAGTCTCGGTCGGACAGGGTACCCCGGGGAGCTGTTTTTT. Its protein is CASSLGRTGYPGELFF.

The chain combines TRBV4-3 with TRBJ2-7; 7 bases align to TRBD1. The J segment lost 2 bases and the V segment lost 1 base, leaving 14 bases of the junction unmatched. Germline CDR1 is LGHNA and CDR2 is YSLEER. The CDR3 runs 18 residues. The CDR3 sequence: CASSQVLTGKRGAYEQYF. The CDR3 nucleotides are TGCGCCAGCAGCCAAGTCCTGACAGGGAAAAGAGGGGCCTACGAGCAGTACTTC.

The rearrangement links TRBV7-2 to TRBJ2-1; D gene ambiguous. V lost 1 base and J lost 8, with 15 bases in between. Germline CDR1 reads SGHTA; CDR2 reads FQGNSA. There are 15 residues in the CDR3. The CDR3 here is CASSLGQAPGYEQFF. The CDR3 coding sequence is TGTGCCAGCAGCTTAGGTCAGGCGCCCGGGTATGAGCAGTTCTTC.

This clonotype was seen more than once but under ten times. The rearrangement links TRBV20-1 to TRBJ1-1; no clear D gene. Germline-derived CDR1 and CDR2 are DFQATT and SNEGSKA (reference sequence). V gave up 8 bases and J gave up 4 bases, with 23 bases separating them. The CDR3 extends over 15 amino acids. The CDR3, as DNA: TGCAGTCCGCTTCCCCTCGCTCGGCCTTTCACTGAAGCTTTCTTT. Its protein is CSPLPLARPFTEAFF.